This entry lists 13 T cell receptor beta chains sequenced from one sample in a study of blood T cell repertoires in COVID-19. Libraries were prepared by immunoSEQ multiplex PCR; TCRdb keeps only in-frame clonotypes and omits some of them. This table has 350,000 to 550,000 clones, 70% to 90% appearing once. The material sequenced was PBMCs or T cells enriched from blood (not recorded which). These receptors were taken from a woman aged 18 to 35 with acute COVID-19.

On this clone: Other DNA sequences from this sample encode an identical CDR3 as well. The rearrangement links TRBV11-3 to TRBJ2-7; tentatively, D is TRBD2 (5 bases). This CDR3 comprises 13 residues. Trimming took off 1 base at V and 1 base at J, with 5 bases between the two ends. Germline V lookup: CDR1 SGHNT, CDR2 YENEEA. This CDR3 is CASSLGGSYEQYF. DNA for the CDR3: TGTGCCAGCAGCTTAGGCGGGTCCTACGAGCAGTACTTC.

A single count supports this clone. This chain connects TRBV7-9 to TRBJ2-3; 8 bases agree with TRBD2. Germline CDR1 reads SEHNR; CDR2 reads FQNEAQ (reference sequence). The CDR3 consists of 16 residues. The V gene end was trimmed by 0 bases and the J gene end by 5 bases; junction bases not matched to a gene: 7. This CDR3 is CASSLATAGAGDTQYF. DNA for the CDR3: TGTGCCAGCAGCTTAGCGACAGCGGGAGCTGGAGATACGCAGTATTTT. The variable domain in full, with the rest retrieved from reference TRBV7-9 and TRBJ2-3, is DTGVSQNPRHKITKRGQNVTFRCDPISEHNRLYWYRQTLGQGPEFLTYFQNEAQLEKSRLLSDRFSAERPKGSFSTLEIQRTEQGDSAMYLCASSLATAGAGDTQYFGPGTRLTVL.

Here the CDR3 reads CASSLVYGLAGGNEQFF. CDR3 bases: TGTGCCAGCAGCTTAGTTTATGGACTAGCGGGGGGTAATGAGCAGTTCTTC. The chain joins TRBV7-2 to TRBJ2-1; 14 nucleotides agree with TRBD2. With V trimmed by 1 base and J by 7 bases, 6 bases remained unmatched. The CDR3 totals 17 residues. Germline CDR1 SGHTA, CDR2 FQGNSA.

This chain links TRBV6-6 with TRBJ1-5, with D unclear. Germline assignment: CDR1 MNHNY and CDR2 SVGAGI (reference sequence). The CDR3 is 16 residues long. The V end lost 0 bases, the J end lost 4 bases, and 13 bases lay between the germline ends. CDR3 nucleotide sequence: TGTGCCAGCAGTTACTCCCCGGTCGACGGGAATCAGCCCCAGCATTTT. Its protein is CASSYSPVDGNQPQHF.

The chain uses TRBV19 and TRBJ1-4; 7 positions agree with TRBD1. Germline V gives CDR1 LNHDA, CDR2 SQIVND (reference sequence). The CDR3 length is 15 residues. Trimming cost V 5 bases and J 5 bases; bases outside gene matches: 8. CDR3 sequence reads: CASSSATGLNEKLFF. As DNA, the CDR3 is TGTGCCAGTAGTTCCGCGACAGGGTTGAATGAAAAACTGTTTTTT.

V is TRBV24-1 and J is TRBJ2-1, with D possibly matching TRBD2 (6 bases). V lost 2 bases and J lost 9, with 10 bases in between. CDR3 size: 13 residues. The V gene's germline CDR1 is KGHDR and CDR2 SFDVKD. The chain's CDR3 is CATSDWRGGEQFF. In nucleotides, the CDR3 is TGTGCCACCAGTGATTGGAGGGGCGGTGAGCAGTTCTTC.

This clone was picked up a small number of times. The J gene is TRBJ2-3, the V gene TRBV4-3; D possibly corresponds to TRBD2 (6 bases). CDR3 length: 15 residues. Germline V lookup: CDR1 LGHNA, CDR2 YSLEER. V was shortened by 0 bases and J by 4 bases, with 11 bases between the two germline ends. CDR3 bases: TGCGCCAGCAGCCAAGATGAAGCGGGCCCAGATACGCAGTATTTT. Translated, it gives CASSQDEAGPDTQYF.

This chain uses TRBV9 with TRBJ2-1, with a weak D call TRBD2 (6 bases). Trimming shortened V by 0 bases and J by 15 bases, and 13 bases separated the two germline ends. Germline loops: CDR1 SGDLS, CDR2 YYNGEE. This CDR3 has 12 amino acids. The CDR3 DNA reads TGTGCCAGCAGCGTAGGGGGGGATACCCGGTTCTTC. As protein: CASSVGGDTRFF.

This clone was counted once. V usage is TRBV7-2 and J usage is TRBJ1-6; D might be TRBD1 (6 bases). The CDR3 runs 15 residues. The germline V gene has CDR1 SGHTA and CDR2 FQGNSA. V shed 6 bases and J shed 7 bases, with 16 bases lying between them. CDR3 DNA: TGTGCCAGCAGAACTTATGGACAGCAAAATTCACCCCTCCACTTT. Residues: CASRTYGQQNSPLHF.

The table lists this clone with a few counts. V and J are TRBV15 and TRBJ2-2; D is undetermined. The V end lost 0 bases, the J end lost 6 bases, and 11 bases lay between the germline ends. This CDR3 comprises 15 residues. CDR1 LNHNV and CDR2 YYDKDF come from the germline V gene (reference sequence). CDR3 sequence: CATSRDRSSAGELFF. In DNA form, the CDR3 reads TGTGCCACCAGCAGAGATCGGAGTTCGGCCGGGGAGCTGTTTTTT.

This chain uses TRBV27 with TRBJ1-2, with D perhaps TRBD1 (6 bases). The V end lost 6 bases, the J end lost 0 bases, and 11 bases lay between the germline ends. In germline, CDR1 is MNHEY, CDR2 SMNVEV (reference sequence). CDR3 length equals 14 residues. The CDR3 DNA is TGTGCCAGCAGACCCCGGACAGCTAACTATGGCTACACCTTC. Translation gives CASRPRTANYGYTF.

In nucleotides, the CDR3 is TGTGCCAGCAGCCCACAGGGTAATCAGCCCCAGCATTTT. It encodes CASSPQGNQPQHF. The gene calls are TRBV7-9 and TRBJ1-5; possible D gene TRBD1, 6 bases. The CDR3 contains 13 residues. The germline V gene has CDR1 SEHNR and CDR2 FQNEAQ (reference sequence). The V gene lost 5 bases and the J gene lost 4 bases, with 9 bases spanning the gap.

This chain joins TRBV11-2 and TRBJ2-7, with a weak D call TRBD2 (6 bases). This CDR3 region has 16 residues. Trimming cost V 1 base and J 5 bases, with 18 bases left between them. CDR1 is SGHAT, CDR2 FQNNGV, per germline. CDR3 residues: CASSLGGRWRGHEQYF. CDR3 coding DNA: TGTGCCAGCAGCTTAGGGGGGAGGTGGAGAGGGCACGAGCAGTACTTC. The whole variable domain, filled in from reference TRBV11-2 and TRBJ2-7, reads EAGVAQSPRYKIIEKRQSVAFWCNPISGHATLYWYQQILGQGPKLLIQFQNNGVVDDSQLPKDRFSAERLKGVDSTLKIQPAKLEDSAVYLCASSLGGRWRGHEQYFGPGTRLTVT.